This TCR beta chain stems from a study of blood T cell repertoires in COVID-19. At the level of the study: Researchers got acute and convalescent COVID-19 samples from the United States, Italy and Spain. The analysed material was cDNA or gDNA that came from T cells, B-cell-depleted T cells, or PBMCs.

Methods used by the authors: Using reference gene primer amplification, nucleated cell counts were estimated. Data came from immunoSEQ multiplex PCR; TCRdb stores just in-frame clones and leaves some out. D and trimming come from the DNA, and the V and J calls and clone size come from that table. This sample has around 300,000 clones; around four fifths occur once, and the top ten carry almost 3%. Germline V lookup: CDR1 KGHSH, CDR2 LQKENI. V lost 2 bases and J lost 2, with 12 bases in between. The CDR3 extends over 15 amino acids. The chain links TRBV18 to TRBJ1-2; tentative D call: TRBD1 (5 bases). The sequencing input was peripheral blood. This clonotype originated in a man between 25 and 39 years old with active or convalescent COVID-19. The CDR3 is CASSPSMEGNYGYTF. In DNA form, the CDR3 reads TGTGCCAGCTCACCAAGTATGGAGGGGAACTATGGCTACACCTTC.